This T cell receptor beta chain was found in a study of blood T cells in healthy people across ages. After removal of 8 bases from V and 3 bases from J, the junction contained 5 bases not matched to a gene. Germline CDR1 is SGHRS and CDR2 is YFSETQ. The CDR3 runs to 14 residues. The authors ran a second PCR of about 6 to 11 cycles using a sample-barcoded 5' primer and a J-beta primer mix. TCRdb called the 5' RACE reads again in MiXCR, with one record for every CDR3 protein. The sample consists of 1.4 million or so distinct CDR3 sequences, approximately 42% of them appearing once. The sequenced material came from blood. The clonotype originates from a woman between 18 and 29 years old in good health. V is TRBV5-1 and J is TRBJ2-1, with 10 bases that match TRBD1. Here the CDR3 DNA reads TGCGCCAGTAGCGGGACAGGGGTCTACAATGAGCAGTTCTTC. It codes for CASSGTGVYNEQFF.